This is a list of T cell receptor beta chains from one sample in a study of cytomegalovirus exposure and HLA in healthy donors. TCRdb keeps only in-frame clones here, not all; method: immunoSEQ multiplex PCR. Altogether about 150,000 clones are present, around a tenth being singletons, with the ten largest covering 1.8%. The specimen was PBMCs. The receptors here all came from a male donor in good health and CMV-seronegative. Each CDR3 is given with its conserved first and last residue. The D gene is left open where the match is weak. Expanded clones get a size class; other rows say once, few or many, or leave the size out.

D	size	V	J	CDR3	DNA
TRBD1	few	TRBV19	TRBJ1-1	CASRGTGLNTEAFF	TGTGCCAGTAGGGGGACAGGGCTTAACACTGAAGCTTTCTTT
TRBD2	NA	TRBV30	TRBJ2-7	CAWDLAGKDEQYF	TGTGCCTGGGATCTAGCGGGTAAAGACGAGCAGTACTTC
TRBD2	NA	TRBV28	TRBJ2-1	CASSPFSGGLSSYNEQFF	TGTGCCAGCAGTCCCTTCTCGGGAGGTCTGAGCTCCTACAATGAGCAGTTCTTC
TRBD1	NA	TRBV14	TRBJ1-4	CASSPGDRTYNEKLFF	TGTGCCAGCTCCCCCGGGGACAGGACCTATAATGAAAAACTGTTTTTT
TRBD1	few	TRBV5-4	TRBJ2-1	CASSLIPPGTGVYNEQFF	TGTGCCAGCAGCTTAATCCCGCCCGGGACAGGGGTTTACAATGAGCAGTTCTTC
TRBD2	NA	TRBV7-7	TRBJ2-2	CASSLTSGTTGELFF	TGTGCTAGCAGCTTAACTAGCGGTACCACCGGGGAGCTGTTTTTT
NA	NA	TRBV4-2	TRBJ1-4	CASSQGGPNEKLFF	TGTGCCAGCAGCCAAGGGGGCCCTAATGAAAAACTGTTTTTT
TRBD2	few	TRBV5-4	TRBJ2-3	CASSSGTSGRVTDTQYF	TGTGCCAGCAGCTCAGGGACTAGCGGGAGGGTCACAGATACGCAGTATTTT
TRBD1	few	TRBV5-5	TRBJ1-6	CASSFVPGQFNSPLHF	TGTGCCAGCAGCTTTGTACCGGGACAGTTCAATTCACCCCTCCACTTT
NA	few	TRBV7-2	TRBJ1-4	CASSLGGGNEKLFF	TGTGCCAGCAGCCTAGGGGGGGGGAATGAAAAACTGTTTTTT
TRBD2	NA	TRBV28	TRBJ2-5	CASSHGGGLQETQYF	TGTGCCAGCAGTCACGGGGGGGGACTCCAAGAGACCCAGTACTTC
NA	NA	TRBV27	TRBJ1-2	CASTSRTGEGGYGYTF	TGTGCCAGCACCTCAAGAACGGGGGAAGGAGGATATGGCTACACCTTC
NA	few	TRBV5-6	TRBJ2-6	CASSLGGTGANVLTF	TGTGCCAGCAGCTTGGGAGGGACTGGGGCCAACGTCCTGACTTTC